Presented here are 30 T cell receptor beta chains from one specimen sequenced in a study of post-analysis software for immune sequencing data. The antigens for these receptors are not known. Included in the TCR beta cDNA libraries were unique molecular identifiers. TCRdb fed the PCR reads into MiXCR, producing one record per CDR3 protein. Altogether approximately 770,000 distinct CDR3 sequences are present, more than 45% being singletons, with the ten largest covering around 4.7%. General observations from the study: In patients, five or six TRBV segments were more frequent than in controls, with TRBV5-6, TRBV5-1 and TRBV20-1 among them.

The sequenced material came from blood. The source of these receptors is a girl aged 5 to 17 with multiple sclerosis.

This chain connects TRBV20-1 to TRBJ2-7, with D possibly TRBD2 on 7 matching bases. The CDR3 has 12 residues. The germline V gene encodes CDR1 DFQATT and CDR2 SNEGSKA (reference sequence). V gave up 6 bases and J gave up 7 bases, with 16 bases separating them. The CDR3 sequence is CSALGGAGEQYF. The CDR3 DNA reads TGCAGTGCCCTAGGGGGGGCGGGGGAGCAGTACTTC.

J is TRBJ2-2 and V is TRBV7-2; either TRBD1 or TRBD2 may fit D (6 bases each). Deletions cut 5 bases from V and 5 bases from J, with 12 bases between. CDR3 length: 14 residues. The germline V gene has CDR1 SGHTA and CDR2 FQGNSA. The CDR3 sequence is CASSHQGGTGELFF. The CDR3 coding sequence is TGTGCCAGCAGCCATCAAGGGGGGACCGGGGAGCTGTTTTTT.

There are a few counts of this clonotype. The chain couples TRBV5-1 to TRBJ2-1, with D maybe TRBD1 (6 bases). The germline gives CDR1 SGHRS, CDR2 YFSETQ. Trimming pared 4 bases from V and 4 bases from J, leaving 15 bases between. The CDR3 loop spans 15 amino acids. Here the CDR3 reads CASSPQGHGYNEQFF. For the CDR3, the DNA is TGCGCCAGCAGCCCGCAGGGGCACGGGTACAATGAGCAGTTCTTC.

This rearrangement joins TRBV29-1 to TRBJ1-5; D is undetermined. The CDR3 runs 12 residues. The V gene's germline CDR1 is SQVTM and CDR2 ANQGSEA. With 7 bases removed from V and 6 bases from J, the gap between germline ends came to 13 bases. CDR3 DNA: TGCAGCGCCGGGAGAGAGGGTCAGCCCCAGCATTTT. Translated: CSAGREGQPQHF.

The chain carries TRBV6-5 and TRBJ2-5; 11 bases line up with TRBD2. This CDR3 contains 18 residues. Looked up from germline, CDR1 is MNHEY and CDR2 is SVGAGI. V shed 2 bases, J shed 5 bases, and the junction held 13 bases outside the gene matches. The CDR3 nucleotides read TGTGCCAGCAGTTACATTTCGGAGACTAGCGGGACCGGGGAGACCCAGTACTTC. It yields the protein CASSYISETSGTGETQYF.

The rearrangement uses TRBV6-1 and TRBJ1-3; no reliable D call. Trimming stripped 8 bases from V and 0 bases from J, with 11 bases between. The CDR3 contains 14 residues. Germline lookup yields CDR1 MNHNS and CDR2 SASEGT. The CDR3 coding sequence is TGTGCCAGCGCCGACATACGCTCTGGAAACACCATATATTTT. As protein: CASADIRSGNTIYF.

A note on this clonotype: The junction departs from germline at one end; a sequencing error may be responsible. This chain links TRBV12-3 or TRBV12-4 with TRBJ2-3; a possible D gene is TRBD1 (5 bases). The CDR3 sequence is 15 residues long. The CDR3 DNA follows: TGTGCCAGCAGTCCCCGTAGACAGAGCACAGATACGGAGTATTTT. Translated: CASSPRRQSTDTEYF.

The chain couples TRBV7-6 to TRBJ2-1, with 14 bases lining up with TRBD2. V shed 5 bases and J 8 bases; nucleotides not matched to a gene: 11. CDR1 SGHVS and CDR2 FNYEAQ come from the germline V gene. CDR3 length: 17 residues. CDR3 sequence: CASSPPPGTSGSDEQFF. In nucleotides, the CDR3 is TGTGCCAGCAGCCCCCCACCGGGGACTAGCGGGAGCGATGAGCAGTTCTTC.

The CDR3 reads CASSQESRWEYGYTF. CDR3 nucleotides: TGCGCCAGCAGCCAAGAAAGCAGGTGGGAGTATGGCTACACCTTC. The chain combines TRBV4-3 with TRBJ1-2; no reliable D call. The CDR3 length is 15 residues. The germline V and J ends were trimmed by 0 bases and 5 bases, with 13 bases remaining between them. Germline CDR1 and CDR2: LGHNA and YSLEER.

This clonotype was observed a few times. The chain combines TRBV20-1 with TRBJ2-3, with 9 bases aligning to TRBD2. V lost 6 bases to trimming and J lost 5 bases; unmatched junction nucleotides: 12. This CDR3 is built from 15 residues. Germline values: CDR1 DFQATT, CDR2 SNEGSKA (reference sequence). The CDR3 region has the DNA TGCAGTGCAGGGGTAGCGGGAGTAAGGGGAGATACGCAGTATTTT. It is translated as CSAGVAGVRGDTQYF.

The rearrangement uses TRBV4-3 and TRBJ2-4, with D perhaps TRBD1 (5 bases). Deletions cut 3 bases from V and 7 bases from J, with 10 bases between. Germline loops: CDR1 LGHNA, CDR2 YSLEER. This CDR3 comprises 13 residues. CDR3 residues: CASSQGQWNIQYF. The DNA of the CDR3 is TGCGCCAGCAGCCAGGGGCAGTGGAACATTCAGTACTTC.

There are a few counts of this clonotype. This chain uses TRBV20-1 with TRBJ2-7; D gene unclear. The V end was cut by 0 bases, the J end by 1 base, with 13 bases between. Germline CDR1 and CDR2: DFQATT and SNEGSKA (reference sequence). The CDR3 extends over 15 amino acids. CDR3 nucleotides: TGCAGTGCTAGAGATCGGGTCGTACCGTCCTACGAGCAGTACTTC. Translated, it gives CSARDRVVPSYEQYF.

This clonotype has ten or more counts. The chain has TRBV29-1 and TRBJ2-7; tentative D call: TRBD2 (6 bases). Germline assignment: CDR1 SQVTM and CDR2 ANQGSEA. Trimming shortened V by 3 bases and J by 3 bases, and 15 bases separated the two germline ends. This CDR3 region has 14 residues. The CDR3 loop reads CSVDSTGAGYEQYF. The CDR3 coding sequence is TGCAGCGTTGATTCAACGGGAGCCGGCTACGAGCAGTACTTC.

The J gene is TRBJ2-3, the V gene TRBV6-4, with 11 positions matching TRBD2. The CDR3 has 16 residues. CDR1 is MRHNA and CDR2 is SNTAGT in the germline V gene. The V segment lost 5 bases and the J segment 2 bases; nucleotides outside the gene matches: 6. For the CDR3, the DNA is TGTGCCAGCAGTCCCTTAGCGGGAGGGACCACAGATACGCAGTATTTT. Its translation: CASSPLAGGTTDTQYF.

Only a few counts were recorded for this clonotype. Germline and junction disagree at one end, which may indicate a read error. The rearrangement uses TRBV7-7 and TRBJ2-7, with D hard to call. CDR1 SSHAT and CDR2 FNYEAQ come from the germline V gene (reference sequence). This CDR3 spans 14 amino acids. Here the CDR3 reads CASSWTYPPHEQYF. CDR3 coding DNA: TGTGCTAGCAGCTGGACCTATCCTCCGCACGAGCAGTACTTC.

The chain employs TRBV4-2 and TRBJ2-1; 12 bases agree with TRBD2. Germline assignment: CDR1 LGHNA and CDR2 YNFKEQ. This CDR3 region has 15 residues. The junction had 6 bases not matched to a gene; V was cut back by 2 bases and J by 10 bases. This CDR3 reads CASSQSLAGGGEQFF. Written as DNA, the CDR3 is TGTGCCAGCAGCCAATCACTAGCGGGAGGTGGCGAGCAGTTCTTC.

The chain is built from TRBV28 and TRBJ2-7; the D gene is possibly TRBD2 (6 bases). V was trimmed by 5 bases and J by 0 bases, leaving 17 bases between them. This CDR3 has 16 residues. Germline CDR1 MDHEN, CDR2 SYDVKM. The CDR3 DNA is TGTGCCAGCAGTCCCCGGGGGACCCTGGACTCCTACGAGCAGTACTTC. The encoded protein is CASSPRGTLDSYEQYF.

This clonotype was recorded a few times. This chain connects TRBV4-2 to TRBJ2-7; 15 nucleotides agree with TRBD2. Germline CDR1 and CDR2: LGHNA and YNFKEQ. After removal of 4 bases from V and 4 bases from J, the junction contained 8 bases not matched to a gene. The CDR3 totals 17 residues. CDR3: CASSRGLAGGSTYEQYF. Written as DNA, the CDR3 is TGTGCCAGCAGCCGGGGACTAGCGGGAGGCTCGACATACGAGCAGTACTTC.

The CDR3 coding sequence is TGCAGTGCGGGGGATTGGTCAGCGGGCCCCTCCTACGAGCAGTACTTC. Translation gives CSAGDWSAGPSYEQYF. This chain uses TRBV20-1 with TRBJ2-7; D may be TRBD2 (6 bases). V was cut by 6 bases and J by 0 bases, with 21 bases left in between. The CDR3 has 16 residues. Germline-derived CDR1 and CDR2 are DFQATT and SNEGSKA (reference sequence).

V and J are TRBV9 and TRBJ1-1; D may be TRBD1 (6 bases). Between the trimmed V and J ends, which lost 0 bases and 1 base, there was a span of 10 bases. The CDR3 spans 15 residues. Germline V gene lookup returns CDR1 SGDLS and CDR2 YYNGEE. The CDR3 DNA follows: TGTGCCAGCAGCGTAGGGGGGGGGCCGAACACTGAAGCTTTCTTT. It codes for CASSVGGGPNTEAFF.

This clonotype was detected a few times. The rearrangement joins TRBV7-9 to TRBJ2-1, with D unresolved. The CDR3 consists of 15 residues. Trimming pared 4 bases from V and 8 bases from J, leaving 18 bases between. Germline CDR1 SEHNR, CDR2 FQNEAQ (reference sequence). The CDR3 here is CASSSRDEGHYEQFF. The CDR3 nucleotides are TGTGCCAGCAGCTCCCGCGATGAAGGCCACTATGAGCAGTTCTTC.

The rearrangement links TRBV29-1 to TRBJ2-1; 11 bases agree with TRBD2. Germline V gene sequence: CDR1 SQVTM, CDR2 ANQGSEA. The V gene end was trimmed by 6 bases and the J gene end by 12 bases; junction bases not matched to a gene: 13. The CDR3 is 14 residues long. CDR3: CSVDTSGRGGGQFF. The DNA for the CDR3 is TGCAGCGTCGACACTAGCGGGAGAGGGGGCGGGCAGTTCTTC.

This chain joins TRBV5-1 and TRBJ2-4, with 8 bases aligning to TRBD1. The end of the DNA aligns better with TRBJ2-7, so the J call may be wrong. Looked up from germline, CDR1 is SGHRS and CDR2 is YFSETQ. CDR3 size: 15 residues. As DNA, the CDR3 is TGCGCCAGCAGCTTGTCCGACAGGGGCACCTACGAGCAGTACTTC. Its protein is CASSLSDRGTYEQYF.

Comment on this clonotype: Compared with germline, one end of the junction differs, possibly owing to a read error. The J gene is TRBJ2-1, the V gene TRBV6-1; 8 nucleotides align to TRBD1. This CDR3 is 18 amino acids long. Germline V gene lookup returns CDR1 MNHNS and CDR2 SASEGT. This CDR3 reads CASRRLGRGLTSYNGQFF. CDR3 coding DNA: TGTGCCAGCAGACGCCTAGGCAGGGGGCTCACCTCCTACAATGGGCAGTTCTTC.

The chain uses TRBV12-5 and TRBJ2-7, with 9 positions matching TRBD1. From germline, CDR1 is LGHNT and CDR2 FRNRAP. The CDR3 consists of 16 residues. V trimming: 7 bases; J trimming: 2 bases; junction bases outside the gene matches: 12. The CDR3 region is CASALPPGQGTYEQYF. The CDR3 DNA is TGTGCTAGTGCCCTGCCCCCGGGACAGGGAACCTACGAGCAGTACTTC.

The gene calls are TRBV9 and TRBJ2-3, with TRBD2 matching over 9 bases. CDR3 length: 15 amino acids. V shed 4 bases, J shed 5 bases, and the junction held 8 bases outside the gene matches. Germline lookup yields CDR1 SGDLS and CDR2 YYNGEE. This CDR3 reads CASSYSGSSGDTQYF. The CDR3 DNA reads TGTGCCAGCAGCTATAGCGGGAGTTCAGGAGATACGCAGTATTTT.

The chain is built from TRBV7-9 and TRBJ2-1, with D tentatively TRBD1 or TRBD2 (5 bases each). Trimming pared 4 bases from V and 7 bases from J, leaving 14 bases between. Per the germline V gene, CDR1 is SEHNR and CDR2 is FQNEAQ (reference sequence). The CDR3 loop spans 14 amino acids. CDR3: CASSSGTTGNEQFF. The CDR3 nucleotides are TGTGCCAGCAGCTCCGGGACGACGGGGAATGAGCAGTTCTTC.

This clonotype was seen a few times. This chain joins TRBV2 and TRBJ2-1, with D hard to call. Germline lookup yields CDR1 SNHLY and CDR2 FYNNEI. V dropped 7 bases and J dropped 0 bases, with 10 bases sitting between them. This CDR3 is 14 amino acids long. The CDR3 loop is CASTEWVSYNEQFF. In DNA, the CDR3 is TGTGCCAGCACCGAGTGGGTCTCCTACAATGAGCAGTTCTTC.

This clonotype was seen a handful of times. The genes are TRBV10-3 and TRBJ1-1, with D possibly being TRBD1 (5 bases). Per the germline V gene, CDR1 is ENHRY and CDR2 is SYGVKD. The V end lost 2 bases, the J end lost 8 bases, and 9 bases lay between the germline ends. The CDR3 has 12 residues. CDR3: CAISERGIEAFF. CDR3 bases: TGTGCCATCAGTGAGCGGGGCATCGAAGCTTTCTTT.

This clonotype was observed a handful of times. The DNA is left out, because the CDR3 cannot be placed on it with certainty; the CDR3 is given as TCRdb lists it. The V and J genes are TRBV25-1 and TRBJ2-6; the listed D gene, TRBD1, was not tested against the DNA. Germline loops: CDR1 MGHDK, CDR2 SYGVNS. Inclusive of both ends, the CDR3 amounts to 21 amino acids. CDR3 loop: CASSEYFGSGTGGVEANVLTF.